This TCR beta chain was identified during a study of cytomegalovirus exposure and HLA in healthy donors. The PCR employed 60 Vbeta primers together with 13 Jbeta primers. The table came from immunoSEQ multiplex PCR; TCRdb's copy has only in-frame clones and leaves some out. The table shows around 90,000 clones, with over 75% occurring only once. Study-level results: An analysis that came later showed most CMV-associated TCR beta chains appearing HLA-restricted. TCR sequences were mostly rare, though some public TCRs occurred in many donors.

CDR3 length: 16 residues. Per germline, CDR1 SGHTA and CDR2 FQGNSA. With 5 bases removed from V and 0 bases from J, the gap between germline ends came to 16 bases. This clone was found a few times. Its antigen is as yet unknown. The rearrangement joins TRBV7-2 to TRBJ1-1; D not resolved. The sequence derives from a man aged 45-65 years in good health and CMV-seronegative. The sample taken for sequencing was PBMCs. The CDR3 nucleotides are TGTGCCAGCAGCCCTCGGGTCCTCATCTTGAACACTGAAGCTTTCTTT. This gives the protein CASSPRVLILNTEAFF.